This T cell receptor (beta chain) was identified in a study of blood T cells in healthy people across ages. A second PCR, run for roughly 7 to 12 cycles, used a sample-barcoded 5' primer plus a J-beta primer mix. TCRdb analysed the 5' RACE reads with MiXCR anew, one entry per CDR3 protein. Of roughly 500,000 distinct CDR3 sequences in the sample, less than 25% were seen once. A minimum of 5 micrograms of total RNA was extracted per sample. Study-wide results and limits: Naive T cell percentage showed a strong correlation with the diversity of TCR beta. With unsorted PBMCs, a conclusive comparison of naive versus antigen-experienced cells was not possible.

Per germline, CDR1 KGHDR and CDR2 SFDVKD. The ends lost 4 bases at V and 3 bases at J; junction bases unmatched: 8. The CDR3 runs to 15 residues. Details on this clonotype: Its antigen remains unidentified.

This same sample was also part of a study on T cells of mothers and their children.

This clonotype originated in a boy aged 5-17 years in good health. V and J are TRBV24-1 and TRBJ2-7; 7 bases fit TRBD1. Sequences were obtained from blood. CDR3 nucleotide sequence: TGTGCCACCAGTGACCACCGGGACAGCCTCTACGAGCAGTACTTC. Encoded protein: CATSDHRDSLYEQYF.